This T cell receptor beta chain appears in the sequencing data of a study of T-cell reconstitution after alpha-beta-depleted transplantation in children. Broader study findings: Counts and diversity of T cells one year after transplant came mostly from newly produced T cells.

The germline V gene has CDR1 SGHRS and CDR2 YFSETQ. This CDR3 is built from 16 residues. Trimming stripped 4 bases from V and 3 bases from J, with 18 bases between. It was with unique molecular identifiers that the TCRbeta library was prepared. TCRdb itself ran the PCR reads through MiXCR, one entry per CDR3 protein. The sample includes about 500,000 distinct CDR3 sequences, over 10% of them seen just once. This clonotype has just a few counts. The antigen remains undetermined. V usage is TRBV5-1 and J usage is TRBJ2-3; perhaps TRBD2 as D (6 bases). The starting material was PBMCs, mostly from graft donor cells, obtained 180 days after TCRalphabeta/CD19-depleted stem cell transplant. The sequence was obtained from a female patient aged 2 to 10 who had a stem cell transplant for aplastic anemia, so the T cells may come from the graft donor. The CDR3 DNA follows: TGCGCCAGCAGCCTGGGAGGCCCCCGGGCGACAGATACGCAGTATTTT. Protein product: CASSLGGPRATDTQYF.